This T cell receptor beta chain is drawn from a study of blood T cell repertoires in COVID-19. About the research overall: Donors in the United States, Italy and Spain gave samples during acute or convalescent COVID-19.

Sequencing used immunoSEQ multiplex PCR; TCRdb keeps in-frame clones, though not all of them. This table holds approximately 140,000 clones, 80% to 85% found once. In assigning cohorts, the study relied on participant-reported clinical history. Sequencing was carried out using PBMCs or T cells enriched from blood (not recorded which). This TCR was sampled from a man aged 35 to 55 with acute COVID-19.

The chain's CDR3 is CASSLNRDTEAFF. The CDR3 bases are TGTGCCAGCAGCCTTAACAGGGACACTGAAGCTTTCTTT. V is TRBV7-2 and J is TRBJ1-1; tentative D call: TRBD1 (6 bases). V dropped 5 bases and J dropped 3 bases, with 10 bases sitting between them. The V gene's germline CDR1 is SGHTA and CDR2 FQGNSA. The CDR3 sequence is 13 residues long.